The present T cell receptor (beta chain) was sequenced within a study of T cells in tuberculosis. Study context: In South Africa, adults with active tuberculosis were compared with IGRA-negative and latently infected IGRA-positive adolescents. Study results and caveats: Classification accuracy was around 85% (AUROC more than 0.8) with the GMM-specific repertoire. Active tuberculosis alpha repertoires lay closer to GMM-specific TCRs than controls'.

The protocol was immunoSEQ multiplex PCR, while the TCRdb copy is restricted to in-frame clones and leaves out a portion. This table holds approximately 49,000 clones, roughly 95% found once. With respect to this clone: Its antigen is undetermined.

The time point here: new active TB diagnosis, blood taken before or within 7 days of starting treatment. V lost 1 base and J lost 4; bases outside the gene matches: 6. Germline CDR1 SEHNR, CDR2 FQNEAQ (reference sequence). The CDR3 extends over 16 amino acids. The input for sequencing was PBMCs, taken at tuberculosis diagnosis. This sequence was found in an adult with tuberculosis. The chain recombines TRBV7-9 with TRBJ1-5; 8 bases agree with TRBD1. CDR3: CASSLVSRGRNQPQHF. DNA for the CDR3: TGTGCCAGCAGCTTAGTTAGCAGGGGGCGGAATCAGCCCCAGCATTTT.